The 17 T cell receptor beta chains presented below share a single source sample, sequenced in a study of radiation and T cells in renal cell carcinoma. Sequencing was performed with immunoSEQ multiplex PCR; in TCRdb, only in-frame clones are kept and a portion is missing. The table lists approximately 150,000 clones, approximately 86% of them singletons. Time point indicated: blood 4 weeks post-SBRT, at nephrectomy. Treatment denoted: 15 Gy SBRT to primary tumor, nephrectomy 4 weeks later. Specimen: blood, collected from a patient whose treatment included radiotherapy and nephrectomy. These receptors came from a woman between 50 and 59 years old with renal cell carcinoma.

This clone appeared a few times. The V call is TRBV2, the J call TRBJ2-5; D gene ambiguous. The V and J ends lost 7 bases and 4 bases respectively, with 4 bases between them. CDR3 length: 10 residues. Germline values: CDR1 SNHLY, CDR2 FYNNEI. CDR3 DNA sequence: TGTGCCAGCAATAGAGAGACCCAGTACTTC. It translates to CASNRETQYF.

There are a few counts of this clone. The chain combines TRBV6-6 with TRBJ1-4; TRBD1 might be the D (5 bases). This CDR3 has 16 residues. Per germline, CDR1 MNHNY and CDR2 SVGAGI (reference sequence). Between the trimmed V and J ends, which lost 8 bases and 0 bases, there was a span of 16 bases. CDR3 protein: CASLRDSLTTNEKLFF. CDR3 in DNA: TGTGCCAGCCTTCGCGACAGCCTAACAACTAATGAAAAACTGTTTTTT.

This clone was seen only a few times. The rearrangement joins TRBV6-5 to TRBJ1-1; no clear D. With 6 bases removed from V and 0 bases from J, the gap between germline ends came to 11 bases. Germline loops: CDR1 MNHEY, CDR2 SVGAGI. The CDR3 has 14 amino acids. CDR3 residues: CASRGMGMNTEAFF. The CDR3 DNA follows: TGTGCCAGCAGGGGGATGGGTATGAACACTGAAGCTTTCTTT.

The J gene is TRBJ2-1, the V gene TRBV4-3; D remains unclear. This CDR3 comprises 13 residues. Trimming took off 0 bases at V and 12 bases at J, with 12 bases between the two ends. The germline CDR1 and CDR2 sequences are LGHNA and YSLEER. The CDR3 sequence: CASSQEGPTGQFF. CDR3 coding DNA: TGCGCCAGCAGCCAAGAGGGCCCCACTGGGCAGTTCTTC.

Of note for this clone: Distinct nucleotide sequences in the sample also encode this CDR3. The CDR3 DNA reads TGCGCCAGCAGCCAGGTCTTCACAGATACGCAGTATTTT. Its protein is CASSQVFTDTQYF. This chain links TRBV4-1 with TRBJ2-3, with no clear D. With 3 bases removed from V and 2 bases from J, the gap between germline ends came to 6 bases. CDR1 and CDR2 from the germline V gene are MGHRA and YSYEKL. The CDR3 is made up of 13 amino acids.

In this sample, this clone turned up a few times. The rearrangement uses TRBV11-3 and TRBJ2-3; D unresolved. Germline V gene data show CDR1 as SGHNT and CDR2 as YENEEA. CDR3 length: 12 amino acids. The V gene lost 5 bases and the J gene lost 4 bases, with 7 bases spanning the gap. The CDR3 is CASSLGPDTQYF. The CDR3 region has the DNA TGTGCCAGCAGCCTCGGTCCAGATACGCAGTATTTT. Full variable domain (remainder filled in from reference TRBV11-3 and TRBJ2-3): EAGVVQSPRYKIIEKKQPVAFWCNPISGHNTLYWYLQNLGQGPELLIRYENEEAVDDSQLPKDRFSAERLKGVDSTLKIQPAELGDSAVYLCASSLGPDTQYFGPGTRLTVL.

The chain carries TRBV4-3 and TRBJ1-1; D gene uncertain. The CDR3 covers 16 residues. V lost 0 bases to trimming and J lost 4 bases, with 15 bases between them. Germline V gene lookup returns CDR1 LGHNA and CDR2 YSLEER. CDR3 sequence (DNA): TGCGCCAGCAGCCAAGATTTAAGGGTAGATGGCACTGAAGCTTTCTTT. Residues: CASSQDLRVDGTEAFF.

V usage is TRBV13 and J usage is TRBJ2-1, with 10 positions matching TRBD2. J gave up 7 bases and V 5 bases, and 8 bases lay outside the gene matches. The V gene's germline CDR1 is PRHDT and CDR2 FYEKMQ (reference sequence). The CDR3 has 15 amino acids. CDR3 sequence: CASSRPGLAQNEQFF. CDR3 in DNA: TGTGCCAGCAGCCGACCGGGACTAGCGCAGAATGAGCAGTTCTTC.

With regard to this clone: Being one base from a much bigger clone, this may be a read error. The chain employs TRBV29-1 and TRBJ2-1, with TRBD1 as a possible D gene (5 bases). Germline V gene lookup returns CDR1 SQVTM and CDR2 ANQGSEA. The V and J ends lost 2 bases and 6 bases respectively, with 5 bases between them. CDR3 size: 11 residues. The CDR3 coding sequence is TGCAGCGTTGAAAGGGGCAATGAGCAGTTCTTC. This sequence encodes CSVERGNEQFF.

This chain connects TRBV7-2 to TRBJ2-2; 7 bases match TRBD1. This CDR3 is 15 amino acids long. CDR1 SGHTA and CDR2 FQGNSA come from the germline V gene. V was clipped by 5 bases and J by 4 bases; unmatched bases: 7. The CDR3 loop is CASSTRDRPTGELFF. CDR3 DNA: TGTGCCAGCAGCACCCGGGACAGACCCACCGGGGAGCTGTTTTTT.

This clone was recorded many times. The V call is TRBV6-5, the J call TRBJ1-5, with D tentatively TRBD1 (5 bases). Trimming removed 7 bases from V and 4 bases from J, with 11 bases in between. CDR1 and CDR2 (germline): MNHEY, SVGAGI. The CDR3 spans 13 residues. The CDR3 protein is CASNDRPNQPQHF. CDR3 DNA: TGTGCCAGCAACGACAGACCGAATCAGCCCCAGCATTTT.

V gene TRBV10-3 combines with J gene TRBJ2-2, with 10 bases identical to TRBD1. V trimming: 6 bases; J trimming: 5 bases; junction bases outside the gene matches: 3. The CDR3 extends over 14 amino acids. Germline V gene lookup returns CDR1 ENHRY and CDR2 SYGVKD. CDR3 nucleotide sequence: TGTGCCATCAGCGGACAGGGGGGTACCGGGGAGCTGTTTTTT. Encoded protein: CAISGQGGTGELFF.

As concerns this clone: Since the CDR3 does not end with the conserved phenylalanine or tryptophan, this likely comes from a read error. The DNA is left out, because the CDR3 cannot be placed on it with certainty; the CDR3 is given as TCRdb lists it. The chain recombines TRBV9 with TRBJ2-7; the D call of TRBD1 is as the table states it, not checked on the DNA. Germline V CDR1 and CDR2: SGDLS, YYNGEE. The CDR3 sequence runs 13 residues, both termini included. CDR3 sequence reads: CASSVKGRTGRSS.

The chain recombines TRBV7-3 with TRBJ2-1, with TRBD2 matching over 7 bases. CDR1 is SGHTA, CDR2 FQGTGA, per germline. Trimming removed 5 bases from V and 3 bases from J; junction bases left unmatched: 7. This CDR3 is 15 amino acids long. This chain's CDR3 is CASSRAGDLYNEQFF. CDR3 coding DNA: TGTGCCAGCAGCCGTGCGGGAGACCTCTACAATGAGCAGTTCTTC.

V usage is TRBV27 and J usage is TRBJ2-7, with 7 bases aligning to TRBD1. Trimming took 6 bases from V and 4 from J; bases not matched to a gene: 6. Germline CDR1 is MNHEY and CDR2 is SMNVEV (reference sequence). There are 13 residues in the CDR3. The CDR3 protein is CASRNTGVYEQYF. In DNA, the CDR3 is TGTGCCAGCAGGAACACAGGGGTATACGAGCAGTACTTC.

The chain employs TRBV5-4 and TRBJ2-3; D possibly matches TRBD1 or TRBD2 (5 bases each). Per germline, CDR1 SGHNT and CDR2 YYREEE (reference sequence). The V and J ends lost 0 bases and 7 bases respectively, with 15 bases between them. This CDR3 has 15 amino acids. The DNA of the CDR3 is TGTGCCAGCAGCTTGGGGGGTCGGGGCACTAATACGCAGTATTTT. Amino acids: CASSLGGRGTNTQYF.

The chain joins TRBV10-3 to TRBJ2-7; 8 positions agree with TRBD1. Germline loops: CDR1 ENHRY, CDR2 SYGVKD. Unmatched junction bases numbered 9, after V lost 1 base and J lost 7 bases. This CDR3 is built from 15 residues. The DNA for the CDR3 is TGTGCCATCAGTGAGTGGGTGACAGGGGCAAGGGAGCAGTACTTC. Translating gives CAISEWVTGAREQYF.